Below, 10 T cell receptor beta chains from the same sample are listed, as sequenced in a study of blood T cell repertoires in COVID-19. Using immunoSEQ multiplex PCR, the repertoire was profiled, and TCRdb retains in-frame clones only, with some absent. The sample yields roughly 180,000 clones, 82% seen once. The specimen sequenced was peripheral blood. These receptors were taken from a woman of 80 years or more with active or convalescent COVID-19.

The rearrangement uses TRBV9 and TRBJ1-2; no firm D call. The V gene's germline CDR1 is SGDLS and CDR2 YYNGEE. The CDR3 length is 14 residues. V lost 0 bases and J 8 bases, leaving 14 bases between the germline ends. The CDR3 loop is CASSVGSGSAGYTF. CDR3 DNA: TGTGCCAGCAGCGTAGGATCGGGTTCGGCCGGCTACACCTTC.

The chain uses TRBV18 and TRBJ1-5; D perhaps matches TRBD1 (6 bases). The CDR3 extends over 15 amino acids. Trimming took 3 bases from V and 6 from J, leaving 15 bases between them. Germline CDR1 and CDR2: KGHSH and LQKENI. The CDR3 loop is CASSPGGGAGQPQHF. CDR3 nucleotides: TGTGCCAGCTCACCGGGCGGGGGGGCAGGTCAGCCCCAGCATTTT.

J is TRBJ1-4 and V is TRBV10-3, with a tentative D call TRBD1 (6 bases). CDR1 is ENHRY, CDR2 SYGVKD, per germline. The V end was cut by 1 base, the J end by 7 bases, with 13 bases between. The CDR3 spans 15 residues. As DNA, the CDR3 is TGTGCCATCAGTGAGTTGGGGACAAAAGGTGAAAAACTGTTTTTT. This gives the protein CAISELGTKGEKLFF.

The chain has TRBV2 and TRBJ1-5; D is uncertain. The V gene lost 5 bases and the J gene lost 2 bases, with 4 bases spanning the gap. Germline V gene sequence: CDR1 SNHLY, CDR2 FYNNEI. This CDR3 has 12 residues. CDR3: CASSRGNQPQHF. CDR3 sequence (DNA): TGTGCCAGCAGTCGGGGCAATCAGCCCCAGCATTTT.

CDR3 residues: CASSLVRGRNTEAFF. The CDR3 region has the DNA TGTGCCAGCAGCTTAGTTCGAGGCAGAAACACTGAAGCTTTCTTT. The chain combines TRBV7-8 with TRBJ1-1; D gene unclear. The CDR3 is made up of 15 amino acids. The germline CDR1 and CDR2 sequences are SGHVS and FQNEAQ. The ends were cut back, 1 base at V and 2 bases at J, with 11 bases in the middle.

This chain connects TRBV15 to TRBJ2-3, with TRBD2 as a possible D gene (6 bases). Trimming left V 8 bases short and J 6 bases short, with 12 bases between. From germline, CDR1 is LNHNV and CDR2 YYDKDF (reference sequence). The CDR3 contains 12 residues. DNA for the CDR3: TGTGCCACCCGGCGGGATGGGGATACGCAGTATTTT. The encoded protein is CATRRDGDTQYF.

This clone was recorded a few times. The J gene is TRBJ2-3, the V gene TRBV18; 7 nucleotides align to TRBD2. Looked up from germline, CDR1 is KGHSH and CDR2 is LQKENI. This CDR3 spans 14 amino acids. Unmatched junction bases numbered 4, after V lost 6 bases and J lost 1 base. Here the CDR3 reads CASSPTSGTDTQYF. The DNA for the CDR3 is TGTGCCAGCTCTCCCACTAGCGGCACAGATACGCAGTATTTT.

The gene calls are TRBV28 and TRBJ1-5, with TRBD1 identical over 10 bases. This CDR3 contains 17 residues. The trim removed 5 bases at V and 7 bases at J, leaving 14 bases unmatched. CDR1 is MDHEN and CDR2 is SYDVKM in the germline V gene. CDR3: CASSPILPGTGAQPQHF. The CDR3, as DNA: TGTGCCAGCAGTCCTATCCTTCCCGGGACAGGGGCCCAGCCCCAGCATTTT.

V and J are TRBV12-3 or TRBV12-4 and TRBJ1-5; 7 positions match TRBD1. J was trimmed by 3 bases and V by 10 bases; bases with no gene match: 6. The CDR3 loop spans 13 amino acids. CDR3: CATQTGPNQPQHF. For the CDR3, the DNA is TGTGCCACCCAGACAGGGCCCAATCAGCCCCAGCATTTT.

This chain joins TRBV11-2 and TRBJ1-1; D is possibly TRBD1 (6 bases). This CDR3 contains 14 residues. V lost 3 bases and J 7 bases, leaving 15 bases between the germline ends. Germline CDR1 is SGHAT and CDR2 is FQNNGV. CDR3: CASSLSGGQGEAFF. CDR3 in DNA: TGTGCCAGCAGCTTGTCGGGGGGGCAGGGTGAAGCTTTCTTT.